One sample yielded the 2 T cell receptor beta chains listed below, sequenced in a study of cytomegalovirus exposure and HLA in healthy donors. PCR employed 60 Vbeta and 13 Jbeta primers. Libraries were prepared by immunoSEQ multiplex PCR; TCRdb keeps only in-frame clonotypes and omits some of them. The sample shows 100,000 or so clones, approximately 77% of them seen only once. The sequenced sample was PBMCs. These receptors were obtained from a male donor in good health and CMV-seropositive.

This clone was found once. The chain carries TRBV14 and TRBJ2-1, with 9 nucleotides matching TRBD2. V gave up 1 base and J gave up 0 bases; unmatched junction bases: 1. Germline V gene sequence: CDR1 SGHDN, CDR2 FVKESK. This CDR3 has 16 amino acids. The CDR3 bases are TGTGCCAGCAGCCAAGGACTAGCGGTCTCCTACAATGAGCAGTTCTTC. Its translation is CASSQGLAVSYNEQFF.

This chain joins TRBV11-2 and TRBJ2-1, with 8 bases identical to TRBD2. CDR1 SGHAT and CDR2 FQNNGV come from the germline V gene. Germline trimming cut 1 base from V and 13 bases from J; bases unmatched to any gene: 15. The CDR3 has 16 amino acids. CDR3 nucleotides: TGTGCCAGCAGCTTAGGGTTGCGGGAGGCCGTGGGGAGACAGTTCTTC. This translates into CASSLGLREAVGRQFF.